The 8 T cell receptor beta chains reported below all come from one sample, sequenced in a study of blood T cell repertoires in COVID-19. Data came from immunoSEQ multiplex PCR; TCRdb stores just in-frame clones and leaves some out. This sample yields fewer than 200,000 clones, of which over 80% are seen a single time; roughly 1.4% belongs to the top ten. The sequenced material came from peripheral blood. These TCRs come from a woman aged 50 to 60 with acute or convalescent COVID-19.

The J gene is TRBJ1-3, the V gene TRBV30; D might be TRBD1 (6 bases). CDR3 length: 12 residues. The germline CDR1 and CDR2 sequences are GTSNPN and SVGIG (reference sequence). The ends were cut back, 5 bases at V and 8 bases at J, with 13 bases in the middle. This chain's CDR3 is CAWVVQGHTIYF. The CDR3 DNA sequence: TGTGCCTGGGTCGTACAGGGCCACACCATATATTTT.

The chain is built from TRBV9 and TRBJ2-1, with 8 bases identical to TRBD1. Looked up from germline, CDR1 is SGDLS and CDR2 is YYNGEE. V dropped 1 base and J dropped 4; count of bases not matched to a gene: 4. The CDR3 length is 15 residues. CDR3: CASSVQGAGYNEQFF. CDR3 bases: TGTGCCAGCAGCGTACAGGGGGCGGGGTACAATGAGCAGTTCTTC.

V is TRBV5-4 and J is TRBJ1-5; 9 nucleotides align to TRBD1. The CDR3 extends over 15 amino acids. With V trimmed by 5 bases and J by 3 bases, 6 bases remained unmatched. The germline V gene encodes CDR1 SGHNT and CDR2 YYREEE (reference sequence). The CDR3 DNA reads TGTGCCAGCAGTTCAGGACAGGGGAACAATCAGCCCCAGCATTTT. Translated: CASSSGQGNNQPQHF.

The rearrangement links TRBV7-2 to TRBJ2-2, with D unclear. Germline CDR1 SGHTA, CDR2 FQGNSA. This CDR3 is built from 13 residues. V was trimmed by 4 bases and J by 6 bases, leaving 9 bases between them. DNA of the CDR3: TGTGCCAGCAGCTCTGGCCTCGCCGGGGAGCTGTTTTTT. This gives the protein CASSSGLAGELFF.

The CDR3 DNA follows: TGTGCCAGCAGCCCGGGACTAGCGGGGGGGCCTCAGAAGGAGCAGTTCTTC. It encodes CASSPGLAGGPQKEQFF. The chain carries TRBV5-4 and TRBJ2-1, with 16 bases that match TRBD2. V lost 4 bases and J lost 10; bases outside the gene matches: 11. Germline V gives CDR1 SGHNT, CDR2 YYREEE (reference sequence). The CDR3 spans 17 residues.

The chain recombines TRBV28 with TRBJ1-5; D is unresolved. This CDR3 region has 14 residues. Germline assignment: CDR1 MDHEN and CDR2 SYDVKM. Trimming shortened V by 5 bases and J by 5 bases, and 13 bases separated the two germline ends. DNA for the CDR3: TGTGCCAGCAGTCCCCCGAACGGGTATCAGCCCCAGCATTTT. This translates into CASSPPNGYQPQHF. Combining the CDR3 with reference TRBV28 and TRBJ1-5 gives the whole variable domain DVKVTQSSRYLVKRTGEKVFLECVQDMDHENMFWYRQDPGLGLRLIYFSYDVKMKEKGDIPEGYSVSREKKERFSLILESASTNQTSMYLCASSPPNGYQPQHFGDGTRLSIL.

The chain combines TRBV19 with TRBJ1-3, with D possibly being TRBD1 (5 bases). The V end lost 2 bases, the J end lost 7 bases, and 12 bases lay between the germline ends. Germline-derived CDR1 and CDR2 are LNHDA and SQIVND (reference sequence). CDR3 length equals 14 residues. Here the CDR3 DNA reads TGTGCCAGTAGTATAAGGGGTGGATGGAACACCATATATTTT. It specifies CASSIRGGWNTIYF.

V gene TRBV5-3 combines with J gene TRBJ1-1; 7 bases fit TRBD1. TRBV5-3 is given ORF status, its function remaining uncertain. Losses at the gene ends were 0 bases for V and 11 bases for J; bases not matched to a gene: 10. This CDR3 is built from 14 residues. The CDR3 sequence: CARSLEEGARMAFF. The CDR3 coding sequence is TGTGCCAGAAGCTTGGAGGAGGGGGCGCGGATGGCTTTCTTT.